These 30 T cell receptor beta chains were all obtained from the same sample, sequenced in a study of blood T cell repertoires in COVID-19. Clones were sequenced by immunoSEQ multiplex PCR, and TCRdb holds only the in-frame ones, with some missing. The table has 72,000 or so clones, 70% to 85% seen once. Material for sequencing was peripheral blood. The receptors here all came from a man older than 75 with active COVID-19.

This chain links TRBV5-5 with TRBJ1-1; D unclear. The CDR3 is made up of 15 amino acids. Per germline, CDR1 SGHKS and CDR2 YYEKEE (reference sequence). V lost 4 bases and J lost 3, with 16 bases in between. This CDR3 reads CASSLGPQRDTEAFF. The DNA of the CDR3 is TGTGCCAGCAGCCTGGGTCCACAGAGGGACACTGAAGCTTTCTTT.

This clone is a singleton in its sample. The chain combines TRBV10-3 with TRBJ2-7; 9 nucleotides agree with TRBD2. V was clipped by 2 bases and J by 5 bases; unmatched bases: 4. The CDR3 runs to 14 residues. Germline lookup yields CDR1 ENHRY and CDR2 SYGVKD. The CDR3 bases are TGTGCCATCAGTGAGAAGCGGGAGGCCAACGAGCAGTACTTC. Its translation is CAISEKREANEQYF.

The CDR3 coding sequence is TGTGCCACCAGCAGAGATCCAGGGGGTGGGGACACCATATATTTT. Encoded protein: CATSRDPGGGDTIYF. This chain connects TRBV15 to TRBJ1-3; 7 nucleotides line up with TRBD1. The germline V gene encodes CDR1 LNHNV and CDR2 YYDKDF (reference sequence). V was pared by 0 bases and J by 8 bases, with 7 bases of the junction left unmatched. The CDR3 contains 15 residues.

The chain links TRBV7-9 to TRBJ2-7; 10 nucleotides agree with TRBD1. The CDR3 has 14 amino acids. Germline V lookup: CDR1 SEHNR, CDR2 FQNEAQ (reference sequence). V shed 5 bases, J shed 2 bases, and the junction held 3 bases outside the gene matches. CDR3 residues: CASSRTGGTYEQYF. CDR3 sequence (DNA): TGTGCCAGCAGCCGGACAGGGGGTACCTACGAGCAGTACTTC.

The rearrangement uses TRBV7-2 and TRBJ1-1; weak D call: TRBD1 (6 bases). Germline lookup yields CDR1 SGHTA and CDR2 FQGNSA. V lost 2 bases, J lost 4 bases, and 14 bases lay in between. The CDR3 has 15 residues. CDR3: CASSLSSGAGTEAFF. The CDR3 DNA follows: TGTGCCAGCAGCTTATCATCAGGGGCGGGCACTGAAGCTTTCTTT.

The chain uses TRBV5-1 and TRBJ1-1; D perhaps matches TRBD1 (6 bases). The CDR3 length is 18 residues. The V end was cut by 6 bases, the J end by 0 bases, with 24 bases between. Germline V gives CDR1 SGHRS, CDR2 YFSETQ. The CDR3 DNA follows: TGCGCCAGCAACTCCCAATTGACAGGTGGGTCCATGAACACTGAAGCTTTCTTT. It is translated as CASNSQLTGGSMNTEAFF.

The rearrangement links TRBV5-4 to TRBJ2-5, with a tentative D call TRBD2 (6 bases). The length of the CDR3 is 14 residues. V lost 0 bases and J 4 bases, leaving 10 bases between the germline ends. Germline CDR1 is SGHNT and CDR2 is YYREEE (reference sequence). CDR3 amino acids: CASSLGLDGETQYF. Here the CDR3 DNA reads TGTGCCAGCAGCTTGGGACTAGACGGAGAGACCCAGTACTTC.

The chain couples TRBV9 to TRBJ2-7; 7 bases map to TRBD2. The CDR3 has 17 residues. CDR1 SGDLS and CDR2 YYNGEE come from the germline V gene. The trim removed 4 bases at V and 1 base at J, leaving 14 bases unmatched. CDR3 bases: TGTGCCAGCAGCACTCATAGTGGGACTATGGGTTCCTACGAGCAGTACTTC. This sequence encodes CASSTHSGTMGSYEQYF.

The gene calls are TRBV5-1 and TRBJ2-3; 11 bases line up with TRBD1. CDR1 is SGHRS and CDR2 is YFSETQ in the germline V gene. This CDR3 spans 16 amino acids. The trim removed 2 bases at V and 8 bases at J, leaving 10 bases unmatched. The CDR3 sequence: CASSLGQGAAQGTQYF. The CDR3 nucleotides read TGCGCCAGCAGCTTAGGACAGGGGGCCGCACAGGGTACGCAGTATTTT.

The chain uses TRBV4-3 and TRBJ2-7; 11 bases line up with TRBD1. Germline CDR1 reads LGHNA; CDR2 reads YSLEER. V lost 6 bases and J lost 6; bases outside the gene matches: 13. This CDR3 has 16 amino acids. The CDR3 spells CASSRTGGYGTSEQYF. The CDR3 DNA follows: TGCGCCAGCAGTCGGACAGGGGGCTACGGAACATCCGAGCAGTACTTC.

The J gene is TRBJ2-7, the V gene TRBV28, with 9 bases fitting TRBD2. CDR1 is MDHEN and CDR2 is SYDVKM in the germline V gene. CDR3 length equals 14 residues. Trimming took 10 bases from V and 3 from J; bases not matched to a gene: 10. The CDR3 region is CATTGSSGVYEQYF. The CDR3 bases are TGTGCCACCACGGGGTCTAGCGGGGTCTACGAGCAGTACTTC.

The CDR3 sequence: CASSYAEPGYTIYF. CDR3 DNA: TGTGCCAGCAGTTATGCGGAACCGGGGTACACCATATATTTT. The chain employs TRBV6-2 or TRBV6-3 and TRBJ1-3; D is unresolved. The CDR3 extends over 14 amino acids. Germline V gives CDR1 MNHEY, CDR2 SVGEGT. V gave up 3 bases and J gave up 8 bases, with 14 bases separating them.

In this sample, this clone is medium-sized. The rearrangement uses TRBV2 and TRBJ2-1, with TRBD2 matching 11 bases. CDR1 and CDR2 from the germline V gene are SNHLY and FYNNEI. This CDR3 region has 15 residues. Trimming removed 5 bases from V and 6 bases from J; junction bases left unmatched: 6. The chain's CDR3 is CASSSPTSGINEQFF. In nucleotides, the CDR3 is TGTGCCAGCAGTAGTCCGACTAGCGGGATCAATGAGCAGTTCTTC.

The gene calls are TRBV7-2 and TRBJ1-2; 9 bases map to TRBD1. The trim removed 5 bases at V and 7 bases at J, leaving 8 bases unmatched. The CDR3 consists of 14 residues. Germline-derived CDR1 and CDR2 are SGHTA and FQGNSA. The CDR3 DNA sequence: TGTGCCAGCAGCCGGGACAGGGCTGCCCGTGGCTACACCTTC. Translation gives CASSRDRAARGYTF.

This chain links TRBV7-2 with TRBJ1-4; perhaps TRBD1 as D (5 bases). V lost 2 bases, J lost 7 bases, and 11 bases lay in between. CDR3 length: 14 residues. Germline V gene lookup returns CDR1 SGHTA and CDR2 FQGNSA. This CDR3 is CASSLLTGGEKLFF. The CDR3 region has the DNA TGTGCCAGCAGCTTATTGACCGGGGGTGAAAAACTGTTTTTT.

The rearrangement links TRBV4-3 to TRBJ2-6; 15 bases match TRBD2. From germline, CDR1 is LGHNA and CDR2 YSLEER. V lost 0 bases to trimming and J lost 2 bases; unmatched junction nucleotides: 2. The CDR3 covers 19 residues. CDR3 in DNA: TGCGCCAGCAGCCAAGATGGACTAGCGGGAGGGGCTGGGGCCAACGTCCTGACTTTC. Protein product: CASSQDGLAGGAGANVLTF.

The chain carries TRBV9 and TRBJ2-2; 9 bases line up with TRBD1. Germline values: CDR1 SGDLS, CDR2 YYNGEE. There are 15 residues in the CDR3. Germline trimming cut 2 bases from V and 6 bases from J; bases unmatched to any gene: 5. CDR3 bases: TGTGCCAGCAGCGTGGCACAGGGGGCTCCCGGGGAGCTGTTTTTT. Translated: CASSVAQGAPGELFF.

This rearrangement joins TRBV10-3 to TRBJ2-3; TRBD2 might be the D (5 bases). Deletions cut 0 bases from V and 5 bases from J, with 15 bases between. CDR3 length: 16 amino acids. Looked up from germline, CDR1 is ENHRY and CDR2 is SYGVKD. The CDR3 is CAISESPTMNGDTQYF. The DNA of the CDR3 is TGTGCCATCAGTGAGTCCCCGACTATGAATGGAGATACGCAGTATTTT.

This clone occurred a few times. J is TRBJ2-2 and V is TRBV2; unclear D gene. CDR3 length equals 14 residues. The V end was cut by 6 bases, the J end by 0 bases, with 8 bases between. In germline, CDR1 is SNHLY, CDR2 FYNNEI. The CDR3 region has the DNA TGTGCCAGCAGGCGGCAGCCGAACACCGGGGAGCTGTTTTTT. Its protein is CASRRQPNTGELFF.

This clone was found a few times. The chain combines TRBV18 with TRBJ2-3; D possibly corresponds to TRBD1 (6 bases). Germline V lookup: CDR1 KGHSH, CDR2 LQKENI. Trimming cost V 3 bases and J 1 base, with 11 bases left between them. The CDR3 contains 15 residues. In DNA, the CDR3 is TGTGCCAGCTCACCCCGGGACACCGGCACAGATACGCAGTATTTT. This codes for CASSPRDTGTDTQYF.

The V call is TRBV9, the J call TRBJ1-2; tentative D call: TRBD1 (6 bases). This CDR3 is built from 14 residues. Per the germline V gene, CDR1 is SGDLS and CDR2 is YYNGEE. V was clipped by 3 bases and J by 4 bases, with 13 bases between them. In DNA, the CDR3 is TGTGCCAGCAGCGAAACAGGGAGTGCCTATGGCTACACCTTC. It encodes CASSETGSAYGYTF.

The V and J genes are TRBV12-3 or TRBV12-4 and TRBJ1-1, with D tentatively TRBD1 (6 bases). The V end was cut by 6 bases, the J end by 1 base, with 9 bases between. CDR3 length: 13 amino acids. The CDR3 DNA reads TGTGCCAGCAGGTGGACAGCGAACACTGAAGCTTTCTTT. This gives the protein CASRWTANTEAFF.

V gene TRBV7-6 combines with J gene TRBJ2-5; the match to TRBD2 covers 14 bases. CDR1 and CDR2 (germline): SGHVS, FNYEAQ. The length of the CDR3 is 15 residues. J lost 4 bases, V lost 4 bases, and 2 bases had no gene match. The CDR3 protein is CASSSGLAGGETQYF. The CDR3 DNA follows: TGTGCCAGCAGCTCCGGACTAGCGGGAGGAGAGACCCAGTACTTC.

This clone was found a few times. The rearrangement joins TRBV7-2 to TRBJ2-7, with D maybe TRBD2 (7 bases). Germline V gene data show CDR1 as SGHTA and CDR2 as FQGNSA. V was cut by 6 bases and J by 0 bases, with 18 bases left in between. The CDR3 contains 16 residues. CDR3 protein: CASRAGGQGTSYEQYF. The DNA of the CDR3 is TGTGCCAGCAGAGCCGGGGGGCAGGGTACCTCCTACGAGCAGTACTTC.

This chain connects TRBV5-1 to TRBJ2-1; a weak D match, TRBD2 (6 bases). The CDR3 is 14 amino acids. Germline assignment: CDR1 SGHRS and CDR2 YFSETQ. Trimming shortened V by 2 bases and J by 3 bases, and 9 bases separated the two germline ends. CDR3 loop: CASSLGTGYNEQFF. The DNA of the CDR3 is TGCGCCAGCAGCTTAGGGACTGGCTACAATGAGCAGTTCTTC. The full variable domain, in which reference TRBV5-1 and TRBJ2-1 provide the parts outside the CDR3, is KAGVTQTPRYLIKTRGQQVTLSCSPISGHRSVSWYQQTPGQGLQFLFEYFSETQRNKGNFPGRFSGRQFSNSRSEMNVSTLELGDSALYLCASSLGTGYNEQFFGPGTRLTVL.

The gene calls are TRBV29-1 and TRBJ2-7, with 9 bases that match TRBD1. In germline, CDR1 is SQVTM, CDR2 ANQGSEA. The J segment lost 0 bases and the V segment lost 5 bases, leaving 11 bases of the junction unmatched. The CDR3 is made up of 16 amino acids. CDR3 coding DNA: TGCAGCGTTCCCAACCCCGACAGGGGGAGCTCCTACGAGCAGTACTTC. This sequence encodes CSVPNPDRGSSYEQYF.

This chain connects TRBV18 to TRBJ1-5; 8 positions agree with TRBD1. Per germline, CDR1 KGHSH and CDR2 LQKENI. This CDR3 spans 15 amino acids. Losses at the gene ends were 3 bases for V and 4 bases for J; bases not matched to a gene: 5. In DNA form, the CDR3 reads TGTGCCAGCTCACCCACAGGGGGTATTAATCAGCCCCAGCATTTT. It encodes CASSPTGGINQPQHF. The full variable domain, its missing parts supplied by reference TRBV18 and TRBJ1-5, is NAGVMQNPRHLVRRRGQEARLRCSPMKGHSHVYWYRQLPEEGLKFMVYLQKENIIDESGMPKERFSAEFPKEGPSILRIQQVVRGDSAAYFCASSPTGGINQPQHFGDGTRLSIL.

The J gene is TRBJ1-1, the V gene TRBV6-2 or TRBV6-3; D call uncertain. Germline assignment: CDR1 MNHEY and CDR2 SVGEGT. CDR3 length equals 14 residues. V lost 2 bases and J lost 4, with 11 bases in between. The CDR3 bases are TGTGCCAGCAGTTACCTCAGTCCGGGCACTGAAGCTTTCTTT. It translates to CASSYLSPGTEAFF.

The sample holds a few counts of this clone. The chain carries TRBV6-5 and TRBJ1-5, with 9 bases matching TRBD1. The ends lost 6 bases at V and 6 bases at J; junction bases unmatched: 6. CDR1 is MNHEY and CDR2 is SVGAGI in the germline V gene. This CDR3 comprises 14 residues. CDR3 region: CASSKQGAGQPQHF. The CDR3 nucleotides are TGTGCCAGCAGCAAACAGGGGGCGGGTCAGCCCCAGCATTTT.

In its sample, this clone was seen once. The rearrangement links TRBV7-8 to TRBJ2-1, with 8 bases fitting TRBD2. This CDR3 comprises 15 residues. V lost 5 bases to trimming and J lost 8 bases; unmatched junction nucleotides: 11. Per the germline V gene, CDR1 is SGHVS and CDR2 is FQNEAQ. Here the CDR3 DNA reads TGTGCCAGCAGCCTTTTAGCGGGGTTTGTGTATGAGCAGTTCTTC. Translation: CASSLLAGFVYEQFF.